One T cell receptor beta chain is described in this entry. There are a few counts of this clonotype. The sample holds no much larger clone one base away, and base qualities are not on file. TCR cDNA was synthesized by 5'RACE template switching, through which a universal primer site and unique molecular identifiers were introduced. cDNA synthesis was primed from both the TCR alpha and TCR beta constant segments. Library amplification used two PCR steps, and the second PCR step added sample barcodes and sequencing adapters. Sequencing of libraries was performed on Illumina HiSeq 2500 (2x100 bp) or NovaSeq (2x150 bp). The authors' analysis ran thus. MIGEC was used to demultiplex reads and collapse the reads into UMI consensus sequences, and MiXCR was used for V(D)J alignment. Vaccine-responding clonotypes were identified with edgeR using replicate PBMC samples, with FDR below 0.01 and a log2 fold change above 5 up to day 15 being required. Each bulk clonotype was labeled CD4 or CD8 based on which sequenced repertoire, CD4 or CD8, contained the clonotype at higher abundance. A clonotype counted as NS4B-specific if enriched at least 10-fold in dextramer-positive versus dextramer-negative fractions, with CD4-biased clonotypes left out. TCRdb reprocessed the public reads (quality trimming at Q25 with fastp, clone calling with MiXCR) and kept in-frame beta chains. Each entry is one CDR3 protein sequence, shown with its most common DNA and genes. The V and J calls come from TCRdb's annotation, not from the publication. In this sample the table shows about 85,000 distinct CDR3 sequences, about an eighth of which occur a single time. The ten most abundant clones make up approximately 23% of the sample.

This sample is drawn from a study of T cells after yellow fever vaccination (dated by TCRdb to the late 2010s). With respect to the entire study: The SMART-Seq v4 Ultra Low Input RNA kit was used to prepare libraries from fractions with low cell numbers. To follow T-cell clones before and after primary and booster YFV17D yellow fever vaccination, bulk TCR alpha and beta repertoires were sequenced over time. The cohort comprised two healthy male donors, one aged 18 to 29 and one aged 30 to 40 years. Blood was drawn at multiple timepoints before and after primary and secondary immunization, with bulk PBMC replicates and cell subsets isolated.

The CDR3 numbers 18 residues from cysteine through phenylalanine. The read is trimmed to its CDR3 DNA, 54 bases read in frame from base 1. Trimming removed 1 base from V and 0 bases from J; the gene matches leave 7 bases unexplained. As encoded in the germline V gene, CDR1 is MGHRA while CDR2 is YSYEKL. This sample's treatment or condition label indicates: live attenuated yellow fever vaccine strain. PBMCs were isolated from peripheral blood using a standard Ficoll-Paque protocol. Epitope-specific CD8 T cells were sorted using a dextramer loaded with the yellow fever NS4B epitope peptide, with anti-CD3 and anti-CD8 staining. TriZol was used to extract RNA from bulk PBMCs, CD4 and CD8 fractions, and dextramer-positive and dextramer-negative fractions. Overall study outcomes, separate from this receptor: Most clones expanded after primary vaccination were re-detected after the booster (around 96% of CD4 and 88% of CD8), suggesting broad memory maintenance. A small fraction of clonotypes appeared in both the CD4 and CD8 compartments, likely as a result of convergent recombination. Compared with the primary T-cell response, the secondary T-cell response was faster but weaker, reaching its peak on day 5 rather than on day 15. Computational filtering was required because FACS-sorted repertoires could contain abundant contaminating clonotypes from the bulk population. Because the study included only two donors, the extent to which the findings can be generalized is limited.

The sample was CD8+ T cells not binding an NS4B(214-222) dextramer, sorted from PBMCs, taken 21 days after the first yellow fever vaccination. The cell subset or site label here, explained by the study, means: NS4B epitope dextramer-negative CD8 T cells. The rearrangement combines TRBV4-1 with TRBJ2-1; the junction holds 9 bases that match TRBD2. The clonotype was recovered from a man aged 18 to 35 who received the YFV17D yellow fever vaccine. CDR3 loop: CASSQVIAGEFSYNEQFF. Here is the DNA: TGCGCCAGCAGCCAAGTAATAGCGGGGGAGTTCTCCTACAATGAGCAGTTCTTC.